Below, 29 T cell receptor beta chains from the same sample are listed, as sequenced in a study of blood T cell repertoires in COVID-19. TCRdb keeps only in-frame clones here, not all; method: immunoSEQ multiplex PCR. The sample contains about 99,000 clones, roughly 90% of which appear only once. Sequenced input: peripheral blood. These receptors were obtained from a woman in her sixties or seventies with acute or convalescent COVID-19.

The chain has TRBV5-1 and TRBJ2-2, with D perhaps TRBD2 (5 bases). Trimming left V 2 bases short and J 0 bases short, with 5 bases between. This CDR3 is 14 amino acids long. Germline V gene data show CDR1 as SGHRS and CDR2 as YFSETQ. The CDR3 coding sequence is TGCGCCAGCAGCTTAGCGGCGAACACCGGGGAGCTGTTTTTT. Amino acids: CASSLAANTGELFF.

The V call is TRBV30, the J call TRBJ2-2; D gene unclear. This CDR3 is built from 12 residues. V was pared by 7 bases and J by 4 bases, with 10 bases between. The germline gives CDR1 GTSNPN, CDR2 SVGIG (reference sequence). The chain's CDR3 is CASYSSTGELFF. The CDR3 DNA reads as TGTGCCTCCTACAGTTCCACCGGGGAGCTGTTTTTT.

Points on this clone: The junction departs from germline at one end; a sequencing error may be responsible. The CDR3 DNA follows: TGTGCCAGCAATGCAGGGTCCTCCAATTTACCCCTCCACTTT. Translating gives CASNAGSSNLPLHF. The rearrangement links TRBV6-5 to TRBJ1-6, with D possibly being TRBD1 (5 bases). Germline V lookup: CDR1 MNHEY, CDR2 SVGAGI. CDR3 length equals 14 residues.

The chain links TRBV24-1 to TRBJ2-1; tentative D call: TRBD2 (5 bases). Deletions cut 5 bases from V and 6 bases from J, with 13 bases between. This CDR3 spans 14 amino acids. The germline gives CDR1 KGHDR, CDR2 SFDVKD. The CDR3, as DNA: TGTGCCACCAGTGGAGAGCGGAAGGTCAATGAGCAGTTCTTC. It translates to CATSGERKVNEQFF.

The chain combines TRBV28 with TRBJ1-6, with 7 bases matching TRBD1. The CDR3 loop spans 15 amino acids. Germline CDR1 and CDR2: MDHEN and SYDVKM. J gave up 13 bases and V 6 bases, and 15 bases lay outside the gene matches. In DNA, the CDR3 is TGTGCCAGCAGGTATAGAGACAGGGTCAGGGCGCCCCTCCACTTT. As protein: CASRYRDRVRAPLHF.

The genes are TRBV29-1 and TRBJ2-1; 11 positions agree with TRBD2. The CDR3 sequence is 15 residues long. V lost 7 bases to trimming and J lost 7 bases; unmatched junction nucleotides: 12. Germline loops: CDR1 SQVTM, CDR2 ANQGSEA. CDR3: CSALRTSGFPNEQFF. DNA of the CDR3: TGCAGCGCCCTTAGGACTAGCGGGTTTCCTAATGAGCAGTTCTTC.

V gene TRBV24-1 combines with J gene TRBJ2-3; the D is unclear. The CDR3 extends over 13 amino acids. Trimming stripped 7 bases from V and 3 bases from J, with 10 bases between. CDR1 and CDR2 (germline): KGHDR, SFDVKD. The CDR3 region is CATRSSWTDTQYF. In nucleotides, the CDR3 is TGTGCCACCAGGAGCTCTTGGACAGATACGCAGTATTTT.

This chain connects TRBV20-1 to TRBJ2-1; 14 bases map to TRBD2. J lost 5 bases, V lost 3 bases, and 9 bases had no gene match. The CDR3 covers 17 residues. CDR1 is DFQATT and CDR2 is SNEGSKA in the germline V gene (reference sequence). CDR3 protein: CSASTTGTSGSDNEQFF. The CDR3 nucleotides read TGCAGTGCTAGTACGACCGGGACTAGCGGGAGTGACAATGAGCAGTTCTTC.

This clone was found once. V is TRBV2 and J is TRBJ1-1; D gene ambiguous. This CDR3 is 13 amino acids long. Germline V gene lookup returns CDR1 SNHLY and CDR2 FYNNEI. With 7 bases removed from V and 6 bases from J, the gap between germline ends came to 15 bases. CDR3 in amino acids: CASKRILTAEAFF. In DNA, the CDR3 is TGTGCCAGCAAGAGGATATTGACGGCTGAAGCTTTCTTT.

V usage is TRBV5-1 and J usage is TRBJ2-3; 10 bases map to TRBD2. This CDR3 is 18 amino acids long. With V trimmed by 4 bases and J by 1 base, 12 bases remained unmatched. Germline loops: CDR1 SGHRS, CDR2 YFSETQ. In DNA form, the CDR3 reads TGCGCCAGCAGCGGACCCCCGCGGGGGACTAGCGGCACAGATACGCAGTATTTT. Translation: CASSGPPRGTSGTDTQYF.

In DNA, the CDR3 is TGTGCCAGCAGCTTAGGTCGGGAGCGCGCTTTCTTT. Amino acid sequence: CASSLGRERAFF. This chain uses TRBV5-4 with TRBJ1-1; D is unresolved. Per the germline V gene, CDR1 is SGHNT and CDR2 is YYREEE (reference sequence). This CDR3 has 12 residues. V shed 2 bases and J shed 11 bases, with 13 bases lying between them.

The chain combines TRBV5-1 with TRBJ2-1, with 8 bases matching TRBD2. Germline V gene sequence: CDR1 SGHRS, CDR2 YFSETQ. The junction had 6 bases not matched to a gene; V was cut back by 4 bases and J by 0 bases. The CDR3 runs 16 residues. CDR3 in amino acids: CASSPGGGSSYNEQFF. The CDR3 region has the DNA TGCGCCAGCAGCCCCGGGGGGGGGAGCTCCTACAATGAGCAGTTCTTC.

J is TRBJ1-1 and V is TRBV6-5, with D possibly matching TRBD1 (5 bases). Trimming pared 5 bases from V and 8 bases from J, leaving 15 bases between. The CDR3 has 13 amino acids. The germline gives CDR1 MNHEY, CDR2 SVGAGI. The CDR3 DNA sequence: TGTGCCAGCAGTACACATCTGGAGGGGGAAGCTTTCTTT. Translation gives CASSTHLEGEAFF.

As DNA, the CDR3 is TGTGCCAGCAGCCCCCGTATAGGGGGCAACGGCTACACCTTC. As protein: CASSPRIGGNGYTF. The V and J genes are TRBV3-1 (or the pseudogene TRBV3-2) and TRBJ1-2, with 7 bases that match TRBD1. This CDR3 is 14 amino acids long. J lost 8 bases, V lost 4 bases, and 10 bases had no gene match. Germline loops: CDR1 LGHDT, CDR2 YNNKEL (reference sequence).

A few counts support this clone. The gene calls are TRBV3-1 (or the pseudogene TRBV3-2) and TRBJ1-5; 8 bases are a match to TRBD1. Trimming removed 4 bases from V and 4 bases from J; junction bases left unmatched: 6. Germline V gene lookup returns CDR1 LGHDT and CDR2 YNNKEL (reference sequence). The CDR3 is made up of 15 amino acids. The DNA of the CDR3 is TGTGCCAGCAGCCTAGGGACAGGCACAAATCAGCCCCAGCATTTT. Amino acids: CASSLGTGTNQPQHF.

This chain connects TRBV9 to TRBJ2-3; 9 nucleotides match TRBD2. With V trimmed by 0 bases and J by 3 bases, 5 bases remained unmatched. Germline V gene sequence: CDR1 SGDLS, CDR2 YYNGEE. The CDR3 runs 16 residues. DNA for the CDR3: TGTGCCAGCAGCGTAGGGTCTAGCGGGATAACAGATACGCAGTATTTT. Translation gives CASSVGSSGITDTQYF. The entire variable domain, with the rest obtained from reference TRBV9 and TRBJ2-3, is as follows: DSGVTQTPKHLITATGQRVTLRCSPRSGDLSVYWYQQSLDQGLQFLIQYYNGEERAKGNILERFSAQQFPDLHSELNLSSLELGDSALYFCASSVGSSGITDTQYFGPGTRLTVL.

V gene TRBV6-2 or TRBV6-3 combines with J gene TRBJ2-3, with TRBD2 as a possible D gene (5 bases). The germline V and J ends were trimmed by 3 bases and 0 bases, with 10 bases remaining between them. This CDR3 is built from 15 residues. Germline CDR1 and CDR2: MNHEY and SVGEGT. In DNA, the CDR3 is TGTGCCAGCAGTTATTTTGGCGGGAGCACAGATACGCAGTATTTT. It specifies CASSYFGGSTDTQYF.

This clone appeared once. The rearrangement uses TRBV7-8 and TRBJ2-3, with D possibly being TRBD1 (6 bases). The length of the CDR3 is 17 residues. Germline lookup yields CDR1 SGHVS and CDR2 FQNEAQ. V dropped 3 bases and J dropped 4 bases, with 20 bases sitting between them. This CDR3 reads CASSFQGPGRVADTQYF. CDR3 nucleotide sequence: TGTGCCAGCAGCTTCCAGGGGCCTGGACGTGTGGCAGATACGCAGTATTTT.

The chain is built from TRBV7-2 and TRBJ2-1; 14 bases map to TRBD2. The germline gives CDR1 SGHTA, CDR2 FQGNSA. This CDR3 has 16 residues. J was trimmed by 10 bases and V by 1 base; bases with no gene match: 6. The CDR3 DNA follows: TGTGCCAGCAGCTTAGGGGGGACTAGCGGGAGAAGGGAGCAGTTCTTC. It translates to CASSLGGTSGRREQFF. The whole variable domain, filled in from reference TRBV7-2 and TRBJ2-1, reads GAGVSQSPSNKVTEKGKDVELRCDPISGHTALYWYRQSLGQGLEFLIYFQGNSAPDKSGLPSDRFSAERTGGSVSTLTIQRTQQEDSAVYLCASSLGGTSGRREQFFGPGTRLTVL.

This clone appeared once. V gene TRBV11-2 combines with J gene TRBJ1-6, with D maybe TRBD1 (6 bases). The CDR3 totals 13 residues. From germline, CDR1 is SGHAT and CDR2 FQNNGV. Trimming cost V 5 bases and J 9 bases, with 11 bases left between them. The CDR3 nucleotides read TGTGCCAGCAGCCCAGGGGCAAGTTCACCCCTCCACTTT. Translation: CASSPGASSPLHF.

J is TRBJ1-1 and V is TRBV18, with TRBD1 matching 7 bases. Germline V gene data show CDR1 as KGHSH and CDR2 as LQKENI. V lost 3 bases, J lost 3 bases, and 4 bases stayed unmatched. The CDR3 sequence is 14 residues long. CDR3 amino acids: CASSPDDRDTEAFF. Here the CDR3 DNA reads TGTGCCAGCTCACCTGATGACAGGGACACTGAAGCTTTCTTT.

This chain connects TRBV5-5 to TRBJ2-6, with TRBD2 matching over 8 bases. CDR1 is SGHKS and CDR2 is YYEKEE in the germline V gene (reference sequence). This CDR3 contains 17 residues. Trimming cost V 6 bases and J 0 bases; bases outside gene matches: 8. The CDR3 region has the DNA TGTGCCAGCAACCCCCTGGCGGGAGGCTCTGGGGCCAACGTCCTGACTTTC. It codes for CASNPLAGGSGANVLTF. Based on the CDR3 plus reference TRBV5-5 and TRBJ2-6, the full variable domain is DAGVTQSPTHLIKTRGQQVTLRCSPISGHKSVSWYQQVLGQGPQFIFQYYEKEERGRGNFPDRFSARQFPNYSSELNVNALLLGDSALYLCASNPLAGGSGANVLTFGAGSRLTVL.

J is TRBJ1-1 and V is TRBV5-1; unclear D gene. Germline V gives CDR1 SGHRS, CDR2 YFSETQ. CDR3 size: 15 residues. Trimming cost V 1 base and J 1 base, with 11 bases left between them. CDR3 bases: TGCGCCAGCAGCTTGTGGGTCACAGAGAACACTGAAGCTTTCTTT. Its translation: CASSLWVTENTEAFF.

The chain has TRBV18 and TRBJ1-2; no clear D. With 5 bases removed from V and 3 bases from J, the gap between germline ends came to 10 bases. This CDR3 spans 13 amino acids. Germline V CDR1 and CDR2: KGHSH, LQKENI. Written as DNA, the CDR3 is TGTGCCAGCTCATTTAACGCGGACTATGGCTACACCTTC. Encoded protein: CASSFNADYGYTF. Filled out from reference TRBV18 and TRBJ1-2, the complete variable domain reads NAGVMQNPRHLVRRRGQEARLRCSPMKGHSHVYWYRQLPEEGLKFMVYLQKENIIDESGMPKERFSAEFPKEGPSILRIQQVVRGDSAAYFCASSFNADYGYTFGSGTRLTVV.

The chain joins TRBV30 to TRBJ1-3, with 8 nucleotides matching TRBD1. Germline-derived CDR1 and CDR2 are GTSNPN and SVGIG (reference sequence). The CDR3 is 17 residues long. The J segment lost 0 bases and the V segment lost 5 bases, leaving 12 bases of the junction unmatched. The DNA of the CDR3 is TGTGCCTGGGACAGGGGACTATTATTGGGCTCTGGAAACACCATATATTTT. As protein: CAWDRGLLLGSGNTIYF.

This sequence joins TRBV4-1 and TRBJ2-1; D call uncertain. This CDR3 has 16 amino acids. CDR1 is MGHRA and CDR2 is YSYEKL in the germline V gene. Trimming removed 1 base at V and 2 bases at J, with 12 bases between. The CDR3 DNA is TGCGCCAGCAGCCAAGGCCCGGGTTCTACCTACAATGAGCAGTTCTTC. Its translation: CASSQGPGSTYNEQFF.

The V call is TRBV12-3 or TRBV12-4, the J call TRBJ2-4; D is unresolved. V lost 6 bases and J 4 bases, leaving 7 bases between the germline ends. The CDR3 is 12 residues long. Here the CDR3 DNA reads TGTGCCAGCAGCCAAGCTAAAAACATTCAGTACTTC. Amino acid sequence: CASSQAKNIQYF.

This clone was found once. The rearrangement joins TRBV6-1 to TRBJ1-2; 11 bases agree with TRBD1. CDR1 is MNHNS and CDR2 is SASEGT in the germline V gene. This CDR3 has 14 amino acids. V lost 6 bases and J lost 7; bases outside the gene matches: 7. The CDR3: CASSRGQGAGGYTF. The CDR3 region has the DNA TGTGCCAGCAGCCGCGGACAGGGGGCGGGTGGCTACACCTTC.

The chain carries TRBV7-9 and TRBJ1-5, with D hard to call. V dropped 1 base and J dropped 7 bases, with 8 bases sitting between them. The CDR3 spans 13 residues. Germline V gene data show CDR1 as SEHNR and CDR2 as FQNEAQ (reference sequence). CDR3 amino acids: CASSLEPGQPQHF. CDR3 nucleotide sequence: TGTGCCAGCAGCTTAGAGCCAGGACAGCCCCAGCATTTT.